This paragraph reports one T cell receptor beta chain. Its antigen is undetermined. This sample is part of a study of OX40 agonist ivuxolimab in advanced cancers. Looking at the study overall: Three patients, one with hepatocellular carcinoma and two with cutaneous melanoma, responded partially.

TCRdb's table, derived via immunoSEQ multiplex PCR, lists solely in-frame clones and lacks some. The sample includes more than 10,000 clones, less than 90% of them seen just once. V lost 3 bases, J lost 2 bases, and 4 bases stayed unmatched. CDR1 and CDR2 (germline): MDHEN, SYDVKM. CDR3 size: 14 residues. Study-level points and caveats: Researchers did not determine the expanded peripheral T cells' antigen specificity. With doses of 0.1-3.0 mg/kg, partial responders showed among the lowest clonal expansion. The mean number of expanded clones was higher in CD8+ T cells than in CD4+.

This clonotype was sampled from an adult with an advanced solid tumor such as melanoma, head and neck, liver or kidney cancer. Material: CD4+ or CD8+ T cells sorted from blood, obtained in a trial of the OX40 agonist ivuxolimab. The chain links TRBV28 to TRBJ2-7; 7 nucleotides align to TRBD1. CDR3 sequence (DNA): TGTGCCAGCAGTTTTGGGGACAGTACCTACGAGCAGTACTTC. Its protein product is CASSFGDSTYEQYF.